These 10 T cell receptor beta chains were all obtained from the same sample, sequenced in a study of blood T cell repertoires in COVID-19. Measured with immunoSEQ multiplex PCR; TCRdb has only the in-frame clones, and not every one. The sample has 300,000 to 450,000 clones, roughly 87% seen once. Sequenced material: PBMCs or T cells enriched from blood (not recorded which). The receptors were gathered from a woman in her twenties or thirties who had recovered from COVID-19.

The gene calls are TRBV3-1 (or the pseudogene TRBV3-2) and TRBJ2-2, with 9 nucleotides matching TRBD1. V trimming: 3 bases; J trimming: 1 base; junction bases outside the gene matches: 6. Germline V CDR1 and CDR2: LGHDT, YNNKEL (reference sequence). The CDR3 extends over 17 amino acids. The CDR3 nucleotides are TGTGCCAGCAGCCACCTCCCGACAGGGGGGAACACCGGGGAGCTGTTTTTT. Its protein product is CASSHLPTGGNTGELFF.

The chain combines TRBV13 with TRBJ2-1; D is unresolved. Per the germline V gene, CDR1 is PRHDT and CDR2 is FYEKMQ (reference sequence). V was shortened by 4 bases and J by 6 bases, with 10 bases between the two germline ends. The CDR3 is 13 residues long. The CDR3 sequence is CASSYTPRNEQFF. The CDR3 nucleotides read TGTGCCAGCAGCTATACCCCGCGCAATGAGCAGTTCTTC.

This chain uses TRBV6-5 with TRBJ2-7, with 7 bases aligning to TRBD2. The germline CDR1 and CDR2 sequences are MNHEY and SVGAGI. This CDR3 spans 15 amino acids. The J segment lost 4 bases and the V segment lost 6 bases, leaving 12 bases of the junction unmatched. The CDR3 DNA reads TGTGCCAGCAGGTCCGCCGGCGCGGGGGAATACGAGCAGTACTTC. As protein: CASRSAGAGEYEQYF.

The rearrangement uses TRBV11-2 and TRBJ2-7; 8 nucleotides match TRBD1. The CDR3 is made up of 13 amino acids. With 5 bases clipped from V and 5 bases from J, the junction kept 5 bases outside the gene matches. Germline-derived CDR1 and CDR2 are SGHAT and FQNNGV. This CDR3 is CASSVGQGDEQYF. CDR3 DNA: TGTGCCAGCAGCGTAGGACAGGGAGACGAGCAGTACTTC.

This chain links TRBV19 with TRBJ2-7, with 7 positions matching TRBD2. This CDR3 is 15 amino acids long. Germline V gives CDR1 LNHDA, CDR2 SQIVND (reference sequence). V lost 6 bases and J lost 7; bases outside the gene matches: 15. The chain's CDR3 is CASSPPGGGLWEQYF. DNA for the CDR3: TGTGCCAGTAGCCCCCCCGGCGGGGGTCTGTGGGAGCAGTACTTC.

CDR3 sequence reads: CASPYLDRAHNEQFF. Here the CDR3 DNA reads TGTGCCAGCCCCTATCTCGACAGGGCCCACAATGAGCAGTTCTTC. This chain connects TRBV2 to TRBJ2-1, with TRBD1 matching 7 bases. V was clipped by 8 bases and J by 5 bases; unmatched bases: 12. The length of the CDR3 is 15 residues. Germline CDR1 reads SNHLY; CDR2 reads FYNNEI.

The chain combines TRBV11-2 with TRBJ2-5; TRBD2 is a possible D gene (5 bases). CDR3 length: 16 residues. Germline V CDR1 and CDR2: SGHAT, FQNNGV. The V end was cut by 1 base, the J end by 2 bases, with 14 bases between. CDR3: CASSLGASPGQETQYF. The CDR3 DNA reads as TGTGCCAGCAGCTTAGGCGCTAGCCCAGGACAAGAGACCCAGTACTTC.

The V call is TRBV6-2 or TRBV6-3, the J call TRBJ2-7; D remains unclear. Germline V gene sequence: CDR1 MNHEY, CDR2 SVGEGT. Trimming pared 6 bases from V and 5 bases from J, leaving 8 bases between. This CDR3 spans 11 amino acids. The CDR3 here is CASSPLDEQYF. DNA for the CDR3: TGTGCCAGCAGCCCCCTCGACGAGCAGTACTTC.

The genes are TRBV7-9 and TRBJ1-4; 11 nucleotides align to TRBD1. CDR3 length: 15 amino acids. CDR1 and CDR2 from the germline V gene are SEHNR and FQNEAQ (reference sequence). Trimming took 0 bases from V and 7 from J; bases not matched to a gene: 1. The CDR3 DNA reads TGTGCCAGCAGCTTAGCGGACAGGGGGCTTGAAAAACTGTTTTTT. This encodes CASSLADRGLEKLFF.

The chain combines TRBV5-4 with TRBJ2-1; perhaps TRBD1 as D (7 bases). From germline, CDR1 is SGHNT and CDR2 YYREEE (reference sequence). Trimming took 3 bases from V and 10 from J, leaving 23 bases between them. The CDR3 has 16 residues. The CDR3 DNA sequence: TGTGCCAGCAGCTCCCAGGGGGGCTTACAAGAAGGCGAGCAGTTCTTC. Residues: CASSSQGGLQEGEQFF. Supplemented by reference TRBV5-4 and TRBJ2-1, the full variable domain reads ETGVTQSPTHLIKTRGQQVTLRCSSQSGHNTVSWYQQALGQGPQFIFQYYREEENGRGNFPPRFSGLQFPNYSSELNVNALELDDSALYLCASSSQGGLQEGEQFFGPGTRLTVL.